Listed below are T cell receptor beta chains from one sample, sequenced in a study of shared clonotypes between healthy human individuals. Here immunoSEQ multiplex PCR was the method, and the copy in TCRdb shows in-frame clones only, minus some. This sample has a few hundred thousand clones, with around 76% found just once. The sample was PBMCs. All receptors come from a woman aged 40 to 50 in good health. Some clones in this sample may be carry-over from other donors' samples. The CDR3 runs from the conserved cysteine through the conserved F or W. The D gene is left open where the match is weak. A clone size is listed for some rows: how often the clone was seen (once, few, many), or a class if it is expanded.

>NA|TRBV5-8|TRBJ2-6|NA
TGTGCCAGCGCCACACAAAGTCGGGCCAACGTCCTGACTTTC
CASATQSRANVLTF
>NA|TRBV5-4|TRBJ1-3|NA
TGTGCCAGCAGCGCAAGTTCAGGGGCCGGAAACACCATATATTTT
CASSASSGAGNTIYF
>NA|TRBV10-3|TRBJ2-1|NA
TGTGCCATCAGTGAACCACCAACTAGCAACTTCAACAATGAGCAGTTCTTC
CAISEPPTSNFNNEQFF
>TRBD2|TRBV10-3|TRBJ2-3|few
TGTGCCATCAGTGAGGTACCGGGACTAGCGAGCACAGATACGCAGTATTTT
CAISEVPGLASTDTQYF
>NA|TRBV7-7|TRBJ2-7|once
TGTGCTAGCAGCCGCGGGACAGCCTACGAGCAGTACTTC
CASSRGTAYEQYF
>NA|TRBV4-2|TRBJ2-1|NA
TGTGCCAGCAGCCCCCAGGGGCTAAACAGGCAGTTCTTC
CASSPQGLNRQFF
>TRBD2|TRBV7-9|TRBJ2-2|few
TGTGCCAGCAGCCCACCGGGACTAGCGGGCACCGGGGAGCTGTTTTTT
CASSPPGLAGTGELFF
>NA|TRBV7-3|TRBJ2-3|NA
TGTGCCAGCAGCGAGACCGGGACCGCCAAAGTAGATACGCAGTATTTT
CASSETGTAKVDTQYF
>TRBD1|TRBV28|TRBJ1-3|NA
TGTGCCAGCAGTTCCCGCAGGACAGGCTACTCTGGAAACACCATATATTTT
CASSSRRTGYSGNTIYF
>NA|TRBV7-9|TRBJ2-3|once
TGTGCCAGCAGCCCCCCCCGGGCGGCTAGCACAGATACGCAGTATTTT
CASSPPRAASTDTQYF
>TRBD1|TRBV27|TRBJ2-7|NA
TGTGCCTCGTGGACAGGGACCTACGAGCAGTACTTC
CASWTGTYEQYF
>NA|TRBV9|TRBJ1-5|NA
TGTGCCAGCAGCCCCCACTCGGAGGGGGAATCAGCCCAGCATTTT
CASSPHSEGESAQHF
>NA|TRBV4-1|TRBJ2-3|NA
TGCGCCAGCGCCCCGACCGCCCGGGGCAGCACAGATACGCAGTATTTT
CASAPTARGSTDTQYF
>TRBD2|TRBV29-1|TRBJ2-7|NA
TGCAGCGTTGGGACTAGCGGGAGTAACGAGCAGTACTTC
CSVGTSGSNEQYF
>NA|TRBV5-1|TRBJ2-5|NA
TGCGCCAGTAACCCCGGCAGCGGCCAAGAGACCCAGTACTTC
CASNPGSGQETQYF
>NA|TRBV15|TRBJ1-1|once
TGTGCCACCAGCAGACTACAGAACACTGAAGCTTTCTTT
CATSRLQNTEAFF
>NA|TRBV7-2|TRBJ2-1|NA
TGTGCCAGCAGCTTACCGATAAACAATGAGCAGTTCTTC
CASSLPINNEQFF
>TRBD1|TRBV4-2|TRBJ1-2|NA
TGTGCCAGCAGCCAGGGACAGGGAGTCCCCTACGGCTATGGCTACACCTTC
CASSQGQGVPYGYGYTF
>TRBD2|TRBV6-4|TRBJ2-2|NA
TGTGCCAGCACGGATACTAGCGGAGATGGGACCGGGGAGCTGTTTTTT
CASTDTSGDGTGELFF
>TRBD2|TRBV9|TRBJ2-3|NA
TGTGCCAGCAGCTCCGGGACTAGCGGGAGAAGTAAAGATACGCAGTATTTT
CASSSGTSGRSKDTQYF
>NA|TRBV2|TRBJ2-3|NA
TGTGCCAGCAGTGAAGACGCGGAATCAGATACGCAGTATTTT
CASSEDAESDTQYF
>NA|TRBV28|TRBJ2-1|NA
TGTGCCAGCCGGAGCTCCTACAATGAGCAGTTCTTC
CASRSSYNEQFF
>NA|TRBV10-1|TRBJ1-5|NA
TGCGCCAGCAGTGAGTCGAGAGCACAACATTGGAATCAGCCCCAGCATTTT
CASSESRAQHWNQPQHF
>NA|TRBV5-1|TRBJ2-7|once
TGCGCCAGCAGCTTGACACAAAACGAGCAGTACTTC
CASSLTQNEQYF
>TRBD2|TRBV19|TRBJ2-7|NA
TGTGCCAGTAGTCCCACCCGACTAGCGGGAGGGCCGGGGGAGCAGTACTTC
CASSPTRLAGGPGEQYF
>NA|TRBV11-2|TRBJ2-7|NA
TGTGCCAGCAGCTTAGGGCACCGGGACGAGCAGTACTTC
CASSLGHRDEQYF
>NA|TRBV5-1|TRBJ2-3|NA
TGCGCCAGCAGCTTGTCGAGAGCTGAAGATACGCAGTATTTT
CASSLSRAEDTQYF
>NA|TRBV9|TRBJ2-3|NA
TGTGCCAGCAGCGTGGAACAGGGGGGGTTAGGAGATACGCAGTATTTT
CASSVEQGGLGDTQYF
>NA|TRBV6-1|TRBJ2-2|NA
TGTGCCAGCAGTGAATGGGCAGGGAGGAACACCGGGGAGCTGTTTTTT
CASSEWAGRNTGELFF
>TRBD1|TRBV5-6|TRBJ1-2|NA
TGTGCCAGCAGCCGGACAGGGGGCGATGATGGCTACACCTTC
CASSRTGGDDGYTF
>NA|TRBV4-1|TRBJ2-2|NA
TGCGCCAGCAGCCAAGAGGCCTTGACGGGGCTGAACACCGGGGAGCTGTTTTTT
CASSQEALTGLNTGELFF
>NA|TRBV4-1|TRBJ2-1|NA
TGCGCCAGCAGATTACAACTAGGGCCTTACAATGAGCAGTTCTTC
CASRLQLGPYNEQFF
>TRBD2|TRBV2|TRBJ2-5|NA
TGTGCCAGCAGTGAGTTGCTAGCGGGATTCCAAGAGACCCAGTACTTC
CASSELLAGFQETQYF
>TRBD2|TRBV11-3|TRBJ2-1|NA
TGTGCCAGCAGCCGAGGAGCGGGAGATTTCAATGAGCAGTTCTTC
CASSRGAGDFNEQFF
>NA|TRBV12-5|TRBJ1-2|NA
TGTGCTAGTGGTTTGGTACTTGGTGACGGAACTATGGCTACGGGAACTGCGGGGACCTTC
CASGLVLGDGTMATGTAGTF
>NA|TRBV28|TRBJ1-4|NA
TGTGCCAGCAGTTCCAATGATGGGAATCGTGAAAAACTGTTTTTT
CASSSNDGNREKLFF
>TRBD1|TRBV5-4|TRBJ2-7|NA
TGTGCCAGCAGCTCTACCGGGACAGGGCTCTACGAGCAGTACTTC
CASSSTGTGLYEQYF
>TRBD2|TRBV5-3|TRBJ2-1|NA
TGTGCCAGAAGCTTGGTTAGCGGGGCTAAGGGTGAGCAGTTCTTC
CARSLVSGAKGEQFF